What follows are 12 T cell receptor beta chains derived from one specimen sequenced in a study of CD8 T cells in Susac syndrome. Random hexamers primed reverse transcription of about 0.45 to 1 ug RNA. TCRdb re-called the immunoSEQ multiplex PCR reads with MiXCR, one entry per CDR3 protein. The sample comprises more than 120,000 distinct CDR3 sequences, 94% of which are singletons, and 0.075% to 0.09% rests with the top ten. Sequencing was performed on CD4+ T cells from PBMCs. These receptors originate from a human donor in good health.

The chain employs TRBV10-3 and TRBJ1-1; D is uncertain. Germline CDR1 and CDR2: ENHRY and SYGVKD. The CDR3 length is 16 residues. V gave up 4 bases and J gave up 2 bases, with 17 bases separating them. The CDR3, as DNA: TGTGCCATCAGTGGAGCTGGCGGGAATCCCAACACTGAAGCTTTCTTT. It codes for CAISGAGGNPNTEAFF.

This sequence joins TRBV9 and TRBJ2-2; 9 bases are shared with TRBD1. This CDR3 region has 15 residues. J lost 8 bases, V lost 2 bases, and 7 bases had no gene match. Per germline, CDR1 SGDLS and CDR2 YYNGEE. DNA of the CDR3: TGTGCCAGCAGCGTGGGGACAGGGATCAAGGGGGAGCTGTTTTTT. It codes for CASSVGTGIKGELFF.

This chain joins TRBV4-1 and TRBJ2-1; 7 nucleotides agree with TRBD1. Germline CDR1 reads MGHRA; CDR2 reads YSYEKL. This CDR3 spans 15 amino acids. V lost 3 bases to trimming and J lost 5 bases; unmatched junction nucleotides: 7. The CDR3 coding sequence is TGCGCCAGCAGCCAGACGGGACAGAAAAACAATGAGCAGTTCTTC. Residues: CASSQTGQKNNEQFF.

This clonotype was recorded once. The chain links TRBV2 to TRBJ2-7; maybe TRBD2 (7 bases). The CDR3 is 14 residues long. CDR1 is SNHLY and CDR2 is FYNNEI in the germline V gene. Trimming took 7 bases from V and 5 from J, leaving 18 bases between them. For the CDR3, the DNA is TGTGCCAGCAAGGGGGGGGTAGGGCAAAACGAGCAGTACTTC. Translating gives CASKGGVGQNEQYF.

CDR3 protein: CASSRTGGNGELFF. CDR3 nucleotide sequence: TGCGCCAGCAGTCGGACAGGTGGCAACGGGGAGCTGTTTTTT. The V and J genes are TRBV4-1 and TRBJ2-2; 7 nucleotides agree with TRBD1. CDR3 size: 14 residues. CDR1 is MGHRA and CDR2 is YSYEKL in the germline V gene. V dropped 6 bases and J dropped 7; count of bases not matched to a gene: 8.

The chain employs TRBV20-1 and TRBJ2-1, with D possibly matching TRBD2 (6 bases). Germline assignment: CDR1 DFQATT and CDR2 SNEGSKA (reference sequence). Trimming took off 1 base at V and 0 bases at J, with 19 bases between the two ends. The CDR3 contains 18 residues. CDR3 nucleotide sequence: TGCAGTGCTAGAGCGGGAGACGCCAACCGAAGCTCCTACAATGAGCAGTTCTTC. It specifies CSARAGDANRSSYNEQFF.

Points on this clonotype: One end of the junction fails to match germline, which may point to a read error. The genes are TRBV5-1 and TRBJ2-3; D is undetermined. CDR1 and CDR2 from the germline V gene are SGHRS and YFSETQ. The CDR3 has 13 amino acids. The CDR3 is CASSLAMQNTQYF. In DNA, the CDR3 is TGCGCCAGCAGTTTGGCGATGCAGAATACGCAGTATTTT.

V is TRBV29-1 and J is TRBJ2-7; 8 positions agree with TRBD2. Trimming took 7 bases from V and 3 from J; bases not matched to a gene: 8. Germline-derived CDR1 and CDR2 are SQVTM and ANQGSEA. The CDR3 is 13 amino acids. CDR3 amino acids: CSAGSGGGYEQYF. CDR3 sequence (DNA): TGCAGCGCCGGGTCCGGGGGGGGCTACGAGCAGTACTTC.

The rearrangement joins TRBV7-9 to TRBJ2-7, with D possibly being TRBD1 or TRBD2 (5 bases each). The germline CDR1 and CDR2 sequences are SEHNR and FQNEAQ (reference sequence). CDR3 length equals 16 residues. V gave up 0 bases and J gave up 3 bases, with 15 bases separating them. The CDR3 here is CASSLAWREGLYEQYF. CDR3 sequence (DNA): TGTGCCAGCAGCTTAGCTTGGCGAGAGGGGCTCTACGAGCAGTACTTC.

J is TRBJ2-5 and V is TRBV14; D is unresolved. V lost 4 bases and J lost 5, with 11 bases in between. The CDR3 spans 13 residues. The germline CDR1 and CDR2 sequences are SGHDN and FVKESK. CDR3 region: CASSRSAGETQYF. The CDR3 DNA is TGTGCCAGCAGCCGATCGGCTGGGGAGACCCAGTACTTC.

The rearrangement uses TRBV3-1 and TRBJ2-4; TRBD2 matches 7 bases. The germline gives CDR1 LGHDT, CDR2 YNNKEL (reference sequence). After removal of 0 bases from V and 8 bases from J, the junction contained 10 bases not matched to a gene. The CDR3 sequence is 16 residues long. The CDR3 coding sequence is TGTGCCAGCAGCCAAGATAAGTATGCAGGGAGGGACATTCAGTACTTC. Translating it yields CASSQDKYAGRDIQYF.

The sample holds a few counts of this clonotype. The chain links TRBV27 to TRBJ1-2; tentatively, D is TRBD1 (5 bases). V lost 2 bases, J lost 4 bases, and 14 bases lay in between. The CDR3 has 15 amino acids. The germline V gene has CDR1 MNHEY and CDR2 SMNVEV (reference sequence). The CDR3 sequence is CASSLRAGLSYGYTF. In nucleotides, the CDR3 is TGTGCCAGCAGTTTAAGGGCGGGACTTTCCTATGGCTACACCTTC.